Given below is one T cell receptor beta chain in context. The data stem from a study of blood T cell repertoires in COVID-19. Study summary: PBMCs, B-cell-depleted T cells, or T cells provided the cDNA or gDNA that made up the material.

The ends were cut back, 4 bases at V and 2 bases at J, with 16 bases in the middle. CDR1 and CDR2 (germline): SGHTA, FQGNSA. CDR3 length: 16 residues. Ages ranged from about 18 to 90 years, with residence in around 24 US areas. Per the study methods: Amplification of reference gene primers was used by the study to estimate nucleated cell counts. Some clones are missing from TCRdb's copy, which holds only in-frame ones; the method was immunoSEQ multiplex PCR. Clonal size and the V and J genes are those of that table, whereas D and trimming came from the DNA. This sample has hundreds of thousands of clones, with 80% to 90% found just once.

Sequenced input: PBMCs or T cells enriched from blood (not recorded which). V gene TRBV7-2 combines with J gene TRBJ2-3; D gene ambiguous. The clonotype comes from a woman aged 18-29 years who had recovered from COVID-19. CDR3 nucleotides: TGTGCCAGCAGCTCCAATAGAGAGCGTTACACAGATACGCAGTATTTT. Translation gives CASSSNRERYTDTQYF.